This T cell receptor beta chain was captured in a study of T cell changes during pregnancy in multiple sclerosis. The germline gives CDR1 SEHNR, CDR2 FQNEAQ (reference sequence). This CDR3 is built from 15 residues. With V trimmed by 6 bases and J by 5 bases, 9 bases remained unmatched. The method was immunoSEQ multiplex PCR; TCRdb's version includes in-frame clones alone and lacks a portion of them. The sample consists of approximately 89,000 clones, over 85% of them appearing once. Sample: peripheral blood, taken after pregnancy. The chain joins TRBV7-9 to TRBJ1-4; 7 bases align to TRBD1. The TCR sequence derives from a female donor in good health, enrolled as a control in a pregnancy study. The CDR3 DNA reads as TGTGCCAGCAGAAAAAGTGAACAGGGGAATGAAAAACTGTTTTTT. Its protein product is CASRKSEQGNEKLFF.